The 28 T cell receptor beta chains below were found in one sample sequenced in a study of blood T cell repertoires in COVID-19. Profiling relied on immunoSEQ multiplex PCR, and the TCRdb table lists in-frame clones only, not all of them. The sample shows about 47,000 clones, approximately 88% of them seen only once. The specimen sequenced was peripheral blood. These receptor sequences come from a man in his fifties or sixties with acute or convalescent COVID-19.

The J gene is TRBJ1-6, the V gene TRBV29-1; D gene uncertain. The CDR3 sequence is 13 residues long. Looked up from germline, CDR1 is SQVTM and CDR2 is ANQGSEA. Trimming stripped 5 bases from V and 4 bases from J, with 9 bases between. CDR3 residues: CSVSTEYNSPLHF. In DNA, the CDR3 is TGCAGCGTTTCGACGGAGTATAATTCACCCCTCCACTTT.

The chain combines TRBV3-1 (or the pseudogene TRBV3-2) with TRBJ2-5, with 8 nucleotides matching TRBD1. The germline V gene encodes CDR1 LGHDT and CDR2 YNNKEL (reference sequence). CDR3 length equals 15 residues. V shed 4 bases and J 4 bases; nucleotides not matched to a gene: 8. Here the CDR3 reads CASSPGQGRRETQYF. CDR3 coding DNA: TGTGCCAGCAGCCCAGGACAGGGCCGGCGAGAGACCCAGTACTTC.

This chain joins TRBV5-1 and TRBJ2-2; 10 bases fit TRBD1. The germline V gene encodes CDR1 SGHRS and CDR2 YFSETQ. V was pared by 0 bases and J by 3 bases, with 5 bases of the junction left unmatched. This CDR3 spans 17 amino acids. The CDR3 bases are TGCGCCAGCAGCTTGGCCGGTGGGACAGGGGACACCGGGGAGCTGTTTTTT. This codes for CASSLAGGTGDTGELFF.

V and J are TRBV6-2 or TRBV6-3 and TRBJ2-1; 10 bases map to TRBD2. The junction had 7 bases not matched to a gene; V was cut back by 6 bases and J by 8 bases. The V gene's germline CDR1 is MNHEY and CDR2 SVGEGT. The CDR3 extends over 14 amino acids. This CDR3 reads CASSLAGEIDEQFF. The CDR3 nucleotides are TGTGCCAGCAGCCTAGCGGGAGAGATAGATGAGCAGTTCTTC.

This clone was seen only a few times. In DNA, the CDR3 is TGTGCCAGCAGCTTAAATCCGGGGACCGGGGAGCTGTTTTTT. This codes for CASSLNPGTGELFF. The chain is built from TRBV7-6 and TRBJ2-2, with D possibly matching TRBD2 (5 bases). This CDR3 comprises 14 residues. The germline gives CDR1 SGHVS, CDR2 FNYEAQ. V lost 2 bases, J lost 5 bases, and 9 bases lay in between.

J is TRBJ1-6 and V is TRBV28; a possible D gene is TRBD1 (5 bases). This CDR3 comprises 15 residues. The germline CDR1 and CDR2 sequences are MDHEN and SYDVKM. The ends were cut back, 7 bases at V and 7 bases at J, with 17 bases in the middle. In DNA form, the CDR3 reads TGTGCCAGCACTTATCCCCTGACAGAAAATTCACCCCTCCACTTT. Translation gives CASTYPLTENSPLHF.

This chain connects TRBV18 to TRBJ1-5; 7 nucleotides match TRBD1. Germline V gives CDR1 KGHSH, CDR2 LQKENI. Losses at the gene ends were 6 bases for V and 6 bases for J; bases not matched to a gene: 5. The length of the CDR3 is 13 residues. The CDR3 spells CASSTGVSQPQHF. The CDR3 region has the DNA TGTGCCAGCTCTACAGGGGTGAGTCAGCCCCAGCATTTT.

The chain recombines TRBV10-3 with TRBJ2-1; D gene unclear. CDR1 and CDR2 (germline): ENHRY, SYGVKD. V was trimmed by 2 bases and J by 5 bases, leaving 4 bases between them. The CDR3 totals 12 residues. The CDR3 is CAISEADNEQFF. In nucleotides, the CDR3 is TGTGCCATCAGTGAGGCGGACAATGAGCAGTTCTTC.

The sample holds one count of this clone. The rearrangement links TRBV4-1 to TRBJ1-4, with 7 bases aligning to TRBD1. V was clipped by 3 bases and J by 5 bases; unmatched bases: 6. CDR1 is MGHRA, CDR2 YSYEKL, per germline. This CDR3 is 15 amino acids long. The DNA for the CDR3 is TGCGCCAGCAGCCAGGGGACAGCCAAAAATGAAAAACTGTTTTTT. It codes for CASSQGTAKNEKLFF.

J is TRBJ1-3 and V is TRBV12-3 or TRBV12-4; D call uncertain. Trimming cost V 11 bases and J 0 bases, with 11 bases left between them. The CDR3 has 13 residues. The CDR3 loop is CAHSYGSGNTIYF. CDR3 DNA sequence: TGTGCCCACAGTTACGGCTCTGGAAACACCATATATTTT.

This clone has a handful of counts. The V and J genes are TRBV2 and TRBJ1-1; D is unresolved. Germline CDR1 reads SNHLY; CDR2 reads FYNNEI. The V gene lost 5 bases and the J gene lost 2 bases, with 9 bases spanning the gap. This CDR3 is built from 13 residues. The CDR3: CASSRDSNTEAFF. CDR3 bases: TGTGCCAGCAGTCGCGACTCTAACACTGAAGCTTTCTTT.

This clone was counted once. This chain's CDR3 is CASGKGRETQYF. CDR3 coding DNA: TGTGCCAGCGGCAAGGGGAGGGAGACCCAGTACTTC. V and J are TRBV4-2 and TRBJ2-5, with D possibly being TRBD2 (6 bases). This CDR3 spans 12 amino acids. Germline CDR1 is LGHNA and CDR2 is YNFKEQ. Trimming removed 8 bases at V and 5 bases at J, with 12 bases between.

The chain is built from TRBV12-5 and TRBJ2-2; no reliable D call. Germline CDR1 LGHNT, CDR2 FRNRAP. Trimming stripped 6 bases from V and 6 bases from J, with 14 bases between. This CDR3 has 14 residues. CDR3 sequence reads: CASGTQIYAGELFF. CDR3 coding DNA: TGTGCTAGTGGCACCCAGATATACGCCGGGGAGCTGTTTTTT.

This chain joins TRBV7-3 and TRBJ2-1, with 7 bases lining up with TRBD1. The CDR3 spans 14 residues. Germline trimming cut 4 bases from V and 4 bases from J; bases unmatched to any gene: 4. Germline V gene data show CDR1 as SGHTA and CDR2 as FQGTGA. The CDR3 loop reads CASSSWDRYNEQFF. Written as DNA, the CDR3 is TGTGCCAGCAGCTCTTGGGACAGATACAATGAGCAGTTCTTC. Using reference TRBV7-3 and TRBJ2-1 for the parts outside the CDR3, the full variable domain is GAGVSQTPSNKVTEKGKYVELRCDPISGHTALYWYRQSLGQGPEFLIYFQGTGAADDSGLPNDRFFAVRPEGSVSTLKIQRTERGDSAVYLCASSSWDRYNEQFFGPGTRLTVL.

The table lists this clone with a few counts. CDR3 sequence (DNA): TGTGCCAGCAGTACAGGGGGGGATGGTCAGCCCCAGCATTTT. It is translated as CASSTGGDGQPQHF. V is TRBV2 and J is TRBJ1-5; TRBD1 matches at 8 bases. Germline assignment: CDR1 SNHLY and CDR2 FYNNEI. After removal of 5 bases from V and 6 bases from J, the junction contained 6 bases not matched to a gene. The CDR3 runs to 14 residues. The variable domain in full, with the rest retrieved from reference TRBV2 and TRBJ1-5, is EPEVTQTPSHQVTQMGQEVILRCVPISNHLYFYWYRQILGQKVEFLVSFYNNEISEKSEIFDDQFSVERPDGSNFTLKIRSTKLEDSAMYFCASSTGGDGQPQHFGDGTRLSIL.

The rearrangement joins TRBV18 to TRBJ2-2, with 7 bases fitting TRBD1. The CDR3 spans 15 residues. Germline assignment: CDR1 KGHSH and CDR2 LQKENI. Losses at the gene ends were 4 bases for V and 0 bases for J; bases not matched to a gene: 2. The CDR3 nucleotides read TGTGCCAGCTCACAGACAGGGACGAACACCGGGGAGCTGTTTTTT. Translated, it gives CASSQTGTNTGELFF. Filled out from reference TRBV18 and TRBJ2-2, the complete variable domain reads NAGVMQNPRHLVRRRGQEARLRCSPMKGHSHVYWYRQLPEEGLKFMVYLQKENIIDESGMPKERFSAEFPKEGPSILRIQQVVRGDSAAYFCASSQTGTNTGELFFGEGSRLTVL.

The genes are TRBV28 and TRBJ1-1; 7 positions agree with TRBD1. With V trimmed by 5 bases and J by 0 bases, 6 bases remained unmatched. The CDR3 is made up of 15 amino acids. Germline CDR1 is MDHEN and CDR2 is SYDVKM. The DNA for the CDR3 is TGTGCCAGCAGTCCCCTGGGGACAGTGAACACTGAAGCTTTCTTT. Its protein is CASSPLGTVNTEAFF. The entire variable domain, with the rest obtained from reference TRBV28 and TRBJ1-1, is as follows: DVKVTQSSRYLVKRTGEKVFLECVQDMDHENMFWYRQDPGLGLRLIYFSYDVKMKEKGDIPEGYSVSREKKERFSLILESASTNQTSMYLCASSPLGTVNTEAFFGQGTRLTVV.

This sequence joins TRBV9 and TRBJ2-7; 7 bases are a match to TRBD1. The CDR3 has 14 residues. Per the germline V gene, CDR1 is SGDLS and CDR2 is YYNGEE. V dropped 0 bases and J dropped 4; count of bases not matched to a gene: 4. CDR3: CASSVGDRAYEQYF. The CDR3 coding sequence is TGTGCCAGCAGCGTAGGAGACAGGGCGTACGAGCAGTACTTC.

Written as DNA, the CDR3 is TGTGCCAGCAGCCAAGTTAGCGGGAGTGACACCGGGGAGCTGTTTTTT. As protein: CASSQVSGSDTGELFF. The chain joins TRBV4-2 to TRBJ2-2; 9 nucleotides align to TRBD2. Germline V gene lookup returns CDR1 LGHNA and CDR2 YNFKEQ. This CDR3 region has 16 residues. Unmatched junction bases numbered 3, after V lost 1 base and J lost 3 bases.

The J gene is TRBJ2-7, the V gene TRBV15; D may be TRBD2 (5 bases). This CDR3 is built from 14 residues. Trimming cost V 1 base and J 0 bases, with 7 bases left between them. Germline-derived CDR1 and CDR2 are LNHNV and YYDKDF (reference sequence). CDR3 sequence: CATSRGGSSYEQYF. The CDR3 region has the DNA TGTGCCACCAGCAGAGGTGGGAGCTCCTACGAGCAGTACTTC.

The V gene is TRBV13, the J gene TRBJ2-7; 8 bases agree with TRBD2. Trimming took 7 bases from V and 2 from J; bases not matched to a gene: 4. Germline V CDR1 and CDR2: PRHDT, FYEKMQ (reference sequence). The CDR3 extends over 13 amino acids. The CDR3 DNA reads as TGTGCCAGCAAAATAGCGGGAACCTACGAGCAGTACTTC. Its protein is CASKIAGTYEQYF.

The rearrangement joins TRBV5-6 to TRBJ1-4; 10 bases line up with TRBD1. CDR1 and CDR2 (germline): SGHDT, YYEEEE. V shed 4 bases, J shed 3 bases, and the junction held 6 bases outside the gene matches. CDR3 length: 16 amino acids. The CDR3 sequence is CASSTGQGRANEKLFF. CDR3 nucleotides: TGTGCCAGCAGCACGGGACAGGGGCGTGCTAATGAAAAACTGTTTTTT.

V and J are TRBV24-1 and TRBJ2-1; 12 bases are shared with TRBD2. This CDR3 has 16 amino acids. With 1 base clipped from V and 4 bases from J, the junction kept 1 base outside the gene matches. The germline V gene has CDR1 KGHDR and CDR2 SFDVKD. CDR3 nucleotide sequence: TGTGCCACCAGTGATTTAGGGACTAGCGGGTACAATGAGCAGTTCTTC. Translating gives CATSDLGTSGYNEQFF.

This clone was observed a single time. The chain links TRBV3-1 (or the pseudogene TRBV3-2) to TRBJ1-1; TRBD1 matches at 7 bases. The CDR3 spans 18 residues. V was pared by 0 bases and J by 0 bases, with 10 bases of the junction left unmatched. Germline V gives CDR1 LGHDT, CDR2 YNNKEL (reference sequence). The chain's CDR3 is CASSQEILQGGMNTEAFF. The CDR3, as DNA: TGTGCCAGCAGCCAAGAGATCTTGCAGGGGGGCATGAACACTGAAGCTTTCTTT.

V usage is TRBV15 and J usage is TRBJ2-5; the D gene is possibly TRBD1 (6 bases). Per the germline V gene, CDR1 is LNHNV and CDR2 is YYDKDF (reference sequence). Trimming pared 2 bases from V and 3 bases from J, leaving 13 bases between. The CDR3 consists of 15 residues. CDR3 coding DNA: TGTGCCACCAGCAGAAGCAGGGGAGATGAAGAGACCCAGTACTTC. Translation: CATSRSRGDEETQYF.

The genes are TRBV25-1 and TRBJ2-3; the D is unclear. Looked up from germline, CDR1 is MGHDK and CDR2 is SYGVNS. V lost 5 bases to trimming and J lost 1 base, with 7 bases between them. CDR3 length: 13 residues. CDR3 sequence: CASSPVRTDTQYF. The CDR3 DNA sequence: TGTGCCAGCAGTCCGGTCCGCACAGATACGCAGTATTTT.

The chain combines TRBV10-2 with TRBJ1-2; D might be TRBD1 (5 bases). The CDR3 consists of 12 residues. V lost 10 bases and J lost 4, with 13 bases in between. CDR1 and CDR2 (germline): WSHSY, SAAADI. DNA for the CDR3: TGCGCCACCCAAGACAGAGCCTATGGCTACACCTTC. Translation: CATQDRAYGYTF.

This sequence joins TRBV7-8 and TRBJ1-2; D may be TRBD1 (6 bases). V shed 2 bases and J shed 2 bases, with 12 bases lying between them. There are 15 residues in the CDR3. Germline V CDR1 and CDR2: SGHVS, FQNEAQ. The CDR3 coding sequence is TGTGCCAGCAGCTTAAGGACAGCCCTAAACTATGGCTACACCTTC. As protein: CASSLRTALNYGYTF.